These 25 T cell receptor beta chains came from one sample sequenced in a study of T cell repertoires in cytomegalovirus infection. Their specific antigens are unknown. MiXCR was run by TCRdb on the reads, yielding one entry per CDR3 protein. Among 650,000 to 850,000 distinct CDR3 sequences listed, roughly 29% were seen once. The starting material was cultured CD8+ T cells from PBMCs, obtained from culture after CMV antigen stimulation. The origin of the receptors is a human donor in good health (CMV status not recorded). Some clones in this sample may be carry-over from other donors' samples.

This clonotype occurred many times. The CDR3 DNA reads as TGTGCCAGCAGCTTACCCCTTAGCGGAGGCGGGCGCACTGAAGCTTTCTTT. Residues: CASSLPLSGGGRTEAFF. The genes are TRBV7-8 and TRBJ1-1; D gene ambiguous. This CDR3 spans 17 amino acids. Looked up from germline, CDR1 is SGHVS and CDR2 is FQNEAQ. Trimming took off 2 bases at V and 4 bases at J, with 20 bases between the two ends.

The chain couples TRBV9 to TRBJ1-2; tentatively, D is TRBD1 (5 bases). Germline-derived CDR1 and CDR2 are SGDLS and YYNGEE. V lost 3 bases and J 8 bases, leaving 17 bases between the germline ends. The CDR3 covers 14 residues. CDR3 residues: CASSATGTLEGYTF. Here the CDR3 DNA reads TGTGCCAGCAGCGCTACCGGGACCCTTGAGGGCTACACCTTC.

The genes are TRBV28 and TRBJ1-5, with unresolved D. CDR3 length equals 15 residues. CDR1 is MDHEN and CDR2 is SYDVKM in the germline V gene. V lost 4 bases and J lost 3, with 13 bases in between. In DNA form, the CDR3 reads TGTGCCAGCAGTTCCTACCGGGTTACCAATCAGCCCCAGCATTTT. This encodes CASSSYRVTNQPQHF.

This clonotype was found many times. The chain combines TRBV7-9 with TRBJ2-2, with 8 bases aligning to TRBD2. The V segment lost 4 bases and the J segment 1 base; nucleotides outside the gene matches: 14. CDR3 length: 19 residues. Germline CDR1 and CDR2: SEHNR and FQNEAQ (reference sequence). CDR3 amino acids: CASSWTPGLEPVNTGELFF. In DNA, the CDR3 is TGTGCCAGCAGCTGGACTCCGGGACTAGAACCAGTGAACACCGGGGAGCTGTTTTTT.

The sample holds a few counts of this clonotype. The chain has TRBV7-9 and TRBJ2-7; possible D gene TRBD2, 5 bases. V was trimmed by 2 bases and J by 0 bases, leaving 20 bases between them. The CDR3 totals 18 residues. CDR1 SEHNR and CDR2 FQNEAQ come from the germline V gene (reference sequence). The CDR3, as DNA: TGTGCCAGCAGCTTACCCTTCGGGGAGCCCCCCAGCTCCTACGAGCAGTACTTC. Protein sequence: CASSLPFGEPPSSYEQYF.

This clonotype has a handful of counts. CDR3 sequence reads: CASSYDSVEQYV. The CDR3 coding sequence is TGTGCCAGCAGTTACGACTCGGTCGAGCAGTACGTC. V is TRBV6-6 and J is TRBJ2-7, with D unresolved. In germline, CDR1 is MNHNY, CDR2 SVGAGI (reference sequence). This CDR3 is 12 amino acids long. Trimming removed 2 bases at V and 6 bases at J, with 8 bases between.

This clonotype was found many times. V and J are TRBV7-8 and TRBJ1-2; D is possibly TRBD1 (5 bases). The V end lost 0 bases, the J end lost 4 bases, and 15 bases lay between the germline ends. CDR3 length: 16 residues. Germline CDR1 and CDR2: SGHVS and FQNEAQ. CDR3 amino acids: CASSLALWDVVYGYTF. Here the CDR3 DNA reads TGTGCCAGCAGCTTAGCTCTGTGGGACGTAGTCTATGGCTACACCTTC.

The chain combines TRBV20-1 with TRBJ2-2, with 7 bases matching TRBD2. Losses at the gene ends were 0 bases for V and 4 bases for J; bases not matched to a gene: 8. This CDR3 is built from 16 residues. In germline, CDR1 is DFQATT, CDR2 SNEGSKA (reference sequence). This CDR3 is CSARDLGGGITGELFF. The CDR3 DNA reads TGCAGTGCTAGAGATCTCGGCGGGGGAATCACCGGGGAGCTGTTTTTT.

The CDR3 DNA follows: TGTGCCAGCAGTGAAGCGCTGACAGGGGCCAATGAGCAGTTCTTC. This translates into CASSEALTGANEQFF. This chain connects TRBV2 to TRBJ2-1, with 8 bases matching TRBD1. Looked up from germline, CDR1 is SNHLY and CDR2 is FYNNEI. The V and J ends lost 0 bases and 6 bases, in that order; junction bases with no gene match: 4. The CDR3 runs to 15 residues.

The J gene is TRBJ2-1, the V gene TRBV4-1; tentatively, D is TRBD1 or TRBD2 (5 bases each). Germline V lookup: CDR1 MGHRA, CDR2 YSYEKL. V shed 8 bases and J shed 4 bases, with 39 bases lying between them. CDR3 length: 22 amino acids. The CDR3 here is CASWGQGDSSRRDEGWYNEQFF. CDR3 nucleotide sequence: TGCGCCAGCTGGGGCCAGGGTGATTCCAGCAGACGGGACGAGGGATGGTACAATGAGCAGTTCTTC.

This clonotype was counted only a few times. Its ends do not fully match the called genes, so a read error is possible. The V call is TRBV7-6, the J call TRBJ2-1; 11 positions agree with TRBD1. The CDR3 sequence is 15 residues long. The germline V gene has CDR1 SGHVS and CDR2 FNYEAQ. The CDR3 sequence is CASSPGQGVHNEQLF. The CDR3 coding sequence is TGTGCCAGCAGCCCGGGACAGGGGGTGCACAATGAGCAGCTCTTC. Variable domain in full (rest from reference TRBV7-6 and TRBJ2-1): GAGVSQSPRYKVTKRGQDVALRCDPISGHVSLYWYRQALGQGPEFLTYFNYEAQQDKSGLPNDRFSAERPEGSISTLTIQRTEQRDSAMYRCASSPGQGVHNEQLFGPGTRLTVL.

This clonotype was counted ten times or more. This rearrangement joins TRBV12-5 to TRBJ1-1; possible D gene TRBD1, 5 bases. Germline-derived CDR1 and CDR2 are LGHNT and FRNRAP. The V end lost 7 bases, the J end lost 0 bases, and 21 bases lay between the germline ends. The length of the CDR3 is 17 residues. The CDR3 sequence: CASAIIRGPLLNTEAFF. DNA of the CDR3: TGTGCTAGTGCCATCATCCGGGGCCCCTTACTGAACACTGAAGCTTTCTTT.

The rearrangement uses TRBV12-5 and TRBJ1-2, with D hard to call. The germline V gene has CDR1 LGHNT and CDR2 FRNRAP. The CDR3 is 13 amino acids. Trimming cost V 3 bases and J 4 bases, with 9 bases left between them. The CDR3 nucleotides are TGTGCTAGTGGTTTCAACGGACTCTATGGCTACACCTTC. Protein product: CASGFNGLYGYTF.

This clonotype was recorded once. The CDR3 nucleotides are TGCAGCGGTAAAGACAGCTACGAGCAGTACTTC. Its translation: CSGKDSYEQYF. The V and J genes are TRBV29-1 and TRBJ2-7, with D perhaps matching TRBD1 (5 bases). The CDR3 has 11 residues. Trimming took 7 bases from V and 3 from J, leaving 10 bases between them. Germline V gene lookup returns CDR1 SQVTM and CDR2 ANQGSEA.

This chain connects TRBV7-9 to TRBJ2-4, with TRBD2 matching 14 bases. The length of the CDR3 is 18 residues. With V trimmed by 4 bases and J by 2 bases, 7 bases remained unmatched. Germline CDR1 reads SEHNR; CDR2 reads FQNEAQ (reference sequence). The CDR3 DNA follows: TGTGCCAGCAGCTCCCACGGACTAGCGGGGGGATCCAAAAACATTCAGTACTTC. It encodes CASSSHGLAGGSKNIQYF. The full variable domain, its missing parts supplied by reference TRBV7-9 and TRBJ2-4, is DTGVSQNPRHKITKRGQNVTFRCDPISEHNRLYWYRQTLGQGPEFLTYFQNEAQLEKSRLLSDRFSAERPKGSFSTLEIQRTEQGDSAMYLCASSSHGLAGGSKNIQYFGAGTRLSVL.

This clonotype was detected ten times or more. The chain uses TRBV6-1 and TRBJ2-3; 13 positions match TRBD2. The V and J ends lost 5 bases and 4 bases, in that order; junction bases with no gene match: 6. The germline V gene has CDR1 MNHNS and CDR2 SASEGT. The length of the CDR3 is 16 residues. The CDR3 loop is CASSPPGLAGPDTQYF. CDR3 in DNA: TGTGCCAGCAGTCCCCCGGGACTAGCGGGGCCAGATACGCAGTATTTT.

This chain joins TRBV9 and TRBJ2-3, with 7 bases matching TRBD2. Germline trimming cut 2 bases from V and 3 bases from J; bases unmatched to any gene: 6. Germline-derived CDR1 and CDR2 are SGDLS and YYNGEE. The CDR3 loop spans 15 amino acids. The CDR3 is CASSVGGIGTDTQYF. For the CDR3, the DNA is TGTGCCAGCAGCGTCGGGGGGATCGGTACAGATACGCAGTATTTT.

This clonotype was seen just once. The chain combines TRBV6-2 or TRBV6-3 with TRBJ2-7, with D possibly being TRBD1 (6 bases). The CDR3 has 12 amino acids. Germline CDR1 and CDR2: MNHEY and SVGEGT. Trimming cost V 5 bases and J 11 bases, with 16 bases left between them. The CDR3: CASSKRQVPEYV. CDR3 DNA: TGTGCCAGCAGTAAACGACAGGTGCCGGAGTACGTC.

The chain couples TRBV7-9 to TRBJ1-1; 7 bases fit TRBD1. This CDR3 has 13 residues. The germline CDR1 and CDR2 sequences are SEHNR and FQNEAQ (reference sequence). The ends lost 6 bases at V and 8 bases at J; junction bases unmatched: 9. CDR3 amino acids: CASSSTGNSEAFF. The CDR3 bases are TGTGCCAGCAGTTCGACAGGGAACTCCGAAGCTTTCTTT.

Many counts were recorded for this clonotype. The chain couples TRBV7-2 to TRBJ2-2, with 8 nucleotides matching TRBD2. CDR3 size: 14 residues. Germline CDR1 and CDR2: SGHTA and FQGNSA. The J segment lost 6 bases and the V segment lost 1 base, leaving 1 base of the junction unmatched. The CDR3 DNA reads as TGTGCCAGCAGCTTAGGACTAGCGTCCGGGGAGCTGTTTTTT. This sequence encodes CASSLGLASGELFF.

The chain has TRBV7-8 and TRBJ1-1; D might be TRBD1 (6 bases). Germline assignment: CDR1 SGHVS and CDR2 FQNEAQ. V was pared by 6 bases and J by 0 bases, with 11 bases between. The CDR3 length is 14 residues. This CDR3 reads CASRPGVMNTEAFF. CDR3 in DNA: TGTGCCAGCAGACCAGGGGTGATGAACACTGAAGCTTTCTTT.

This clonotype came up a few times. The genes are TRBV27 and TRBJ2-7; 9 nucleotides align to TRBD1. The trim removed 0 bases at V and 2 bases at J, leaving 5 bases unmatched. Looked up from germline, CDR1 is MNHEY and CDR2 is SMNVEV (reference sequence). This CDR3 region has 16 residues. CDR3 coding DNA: TGTGCCAGCAGTTTATCGCGGGACAGGGTACCCTACGAGCAGTACGTC. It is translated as CASSLSRDRVPYEQYV.

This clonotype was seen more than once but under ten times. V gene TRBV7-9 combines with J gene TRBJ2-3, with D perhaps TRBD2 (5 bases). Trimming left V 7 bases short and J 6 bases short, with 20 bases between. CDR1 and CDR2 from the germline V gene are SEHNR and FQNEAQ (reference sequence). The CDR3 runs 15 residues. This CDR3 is CASTNFSTSGDTQYF. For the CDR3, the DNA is TGTGCCAGCACCAATTTTTCGACCAGCGGTGATACGCAGTATTTT.

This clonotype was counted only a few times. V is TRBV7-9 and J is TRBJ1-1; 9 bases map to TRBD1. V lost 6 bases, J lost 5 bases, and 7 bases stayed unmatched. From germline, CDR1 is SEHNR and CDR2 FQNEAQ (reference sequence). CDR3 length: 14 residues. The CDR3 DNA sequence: TGTGCCAGCAGGAGGGACAGGGATCGTACTGAAGCTTTCTTT. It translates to CASRRDRDRTEAFF.

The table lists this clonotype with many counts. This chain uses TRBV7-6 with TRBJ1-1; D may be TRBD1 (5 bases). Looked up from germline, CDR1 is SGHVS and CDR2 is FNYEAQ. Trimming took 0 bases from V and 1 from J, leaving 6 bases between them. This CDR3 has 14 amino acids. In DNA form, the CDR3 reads TGTGCCAGCAGCTTAGCCAGGGCGAACACTGAAGCTTTCTTT. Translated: CASSLARANTEAFF.